This T cell receptor beta chain came from a study of blood T cell repertoires in COVID-19. About the research overall: Sources were T cells, B-cell-depleted T cells, or PBMCs; the material itself was cDNA or gDNA.

Recruits, aged about 18 to 100 years, lived in 25 or so US areas. In Cohort 3, a recovered donor had either two negative PCRs, clearance, or symptom resolution. The CDR3 has 18 amino acids. V was shortened by 5 bases and J by 0 bases, with 19 bases between the two germline ends. Germline CDR1 SGHAT, CDR2 FQNNGV. Here immunoSEQ multiplex PCR was the method, and the copy in TCRdb shows in-frame clones only, minus some. In the table there are hundreds of thousands of clones, about nine tenths of which are singletons. The V call is TRBV11-2, the J call TRBJ1-4, with TRBD1 as a possible D gene (6 bases). What was sequenced was PBMCs or T cells enriched from blood (not recorded which). This TCR came from a woman between 45 and 65 years old who had recovered from COVID-19. Written as DNA, the CDR3 is TGTGCCAGCAGCCCGCATACCCCAAACAGGGCAACTAATGAAAAACTGTTTTTT. Its protein product is CASSPHTPNRATNEKLFF.